This entry describes one T cell receptor beta chain. The study enrolled patients aged 18 to 65 with newly diagnosed hyperthyroidism of under 2 months' duration. These data come from a study of T cells in Graves' hyperthyroidism and ophthalmopathy. The germline CDR1 and CDR2 sequences are SGHRS and YFSETQ. The CDR3 sequence is 14 residues long. Trimming took 4 bases from V and 4 from J; bases not matched to a gene: 7. The CDR3 regions of TCR beta were amplified from RNA transcripts. First-round RT-PCR targeting the TCR CDR3 was performed with the HTBI primer set. MiXCR, run by TCRdb on the multiplex PCR reads, gives a single entry per CDR3 protein. Among roughly 96,000 distinct CDR3 sequences listed, around 50% were seen once.

The V call is TRBV5-1, the J call TRBJ2-5; 7 bases are a match to TRBD1. The receptor was isolated from a woman aged 40 to 55 with Graves' hyperthyroidism. The sequencing sample was made of blood. Written as DNA, the CDR3 is TGCGCCAGCAGCGGGGGACAGCCAGCAGAGACCCAGTACTTC. Its translation: CASSGGQPAETQYF.